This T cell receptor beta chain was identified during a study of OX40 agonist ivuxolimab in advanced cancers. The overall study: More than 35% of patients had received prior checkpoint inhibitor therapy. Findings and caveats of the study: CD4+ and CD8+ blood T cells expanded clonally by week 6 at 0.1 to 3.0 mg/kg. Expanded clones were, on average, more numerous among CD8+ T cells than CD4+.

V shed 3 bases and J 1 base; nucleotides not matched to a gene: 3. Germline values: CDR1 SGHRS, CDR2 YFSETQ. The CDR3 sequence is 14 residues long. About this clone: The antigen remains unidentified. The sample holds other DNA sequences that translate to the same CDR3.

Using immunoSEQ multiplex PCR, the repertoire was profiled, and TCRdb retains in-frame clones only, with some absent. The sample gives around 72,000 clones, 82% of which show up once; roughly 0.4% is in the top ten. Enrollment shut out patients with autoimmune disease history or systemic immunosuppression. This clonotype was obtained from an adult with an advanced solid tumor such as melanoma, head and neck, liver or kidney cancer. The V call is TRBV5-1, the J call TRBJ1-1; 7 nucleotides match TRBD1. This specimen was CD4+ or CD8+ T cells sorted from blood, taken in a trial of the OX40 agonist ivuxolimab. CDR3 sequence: CASSSRTGNTEAFF. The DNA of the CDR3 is TGCGCCAGCAGCTCCCGGACAGGGAACACTGAAGCTTTCTTT.